These T cell receptor beta chains were read from a single sample in a study of blood T cell repertoires in COVID-19. Sequencing was performed with immunoSEQ multiplex PCR; in TCRdb, only in-frame clones are kept and a portion is missing. Here the sample spans around 310,000 clones, almost 90% being singletons. Material: peripheral blood. The receptor set was obtained from a woman in her thirties or forties with COVID-19, enrolled during active disease. Each CDR3 is given with its conserved first and last residue.

>TRBV30
CAARENTEAFF
>TRBV30
CAWTDRGERSPLHF
>TRBV29-1
CSVGVGGGNQPQHF
>TRBV6-6
CASSSFGPTDTQYF
>TRBV5-1
CASSLTETTDTQYF
>TRBV11-2
CASSLAPTGYTEAFF
>TRBV11-2
CASSFVPRLPDTEAFF
>TRBV28
CASTRQLNTEAFF
>TRBV27
CASTRPGGAYEQYF
>TRBV9
CASSPGGGTYEQYF
>TRBV12-1
CASSEAWEGLGTQYF
>TRBV28
CASSSQAGVFHEQYF
>TRBV6-1
CASSEGTGTEQYF
>TRBV5-4
CASSLGIRRGQGSYEQYF
>TRBV6-5
CASRTGGEQFF
>TRBV7-3
CASSFTDRVDSPLHF
>TRBV10-3
CAIRPGQGFYEQYF
>TRBV19
CASSIWGDRNTEAFF
>TRBV5-1
CASSGGTGGGNEQFF
>TRBV2
CASSAQGVTGELFF
>TRBV7-2
CASSLFRGQGYTF
>TRBV27
CASSLSLTGGTEAFF
>TRBV29-1
CSVDNNYGYTF
>TRBV7-8
CASSLLGALTNQPQHF
>TRBV27
CASVPPGGNTIYF
>TRBV3-1/TRBV3-2
CASSHTQQGNTEAFF
>TRBV18
CASSPPQGVNSPLHF
>TRBV2
CASKRDLSSDTQYF
>TRBV4-3
CASSPGLAGGETQYF
>TRBV28
CASSLEYSNQPQHF
>TRBV6-1
CASSDGRLSVITEAFF
>TRBV25-1
CASSDSPRRGQGNTIYF
>TRBV18
CASSPAPGVSTEAFF
>TRBV7-9
CASSREEANYGYTF
>TRBV3-1/TRBV3-2
CASSHQARSGYGYTF
>TRBV30
CAWSVMRGPPNF